This TCR beta chain was identified during a study of blood T cells in healthy people across ages. PCR was performed a second time for about 7 to 12 cycles using a sample-barcoded 5' primer and a J-beta primer mix. TCRdb reprocessed the 5' RACE reads via MiXCR and lists one record per CDR3 protein. The sample has about 1.8 million distinct CDR3 sequences, roughly 49% seen once; the top ten hold more than 2%. The material sequenced was blood. The TCR originated in a woman in her forties in good health.

The CDR3 sequence is CASSLVRAREPSYEQYF. In DNA form, the CDR3 reads TGTGCCAGCAGCTTAGTGCGTGCCAGGGAGCCCTCCTACGAGCAGTACTTC. This chain joins TRBV7-9 and TRBJ2-7; the D gene could be TRBD1 or TRBD2 (5 bases each). The CDR3 contains 17 residues. The germline gives CDR1 SEHNR, CDR2 FQNEAQ (reference sequence). V lost 1 base to trimming and J lost 0 bases, with 16 bases between them.